Listed below are T cell receptor beta chains from one sample, sequenced in a study of cytomegalovirus exposure and HLA in healthy donors. Clones were read by immunoSEQ multiplex PCR, and TCRdb kept only the in-frame ones, dropping some. The table has 110,000 to 150,000 clones, over 60% seen once. Sequenced input: PBMCs. The receptors were gathered from a man aged 40-55 years in good health and CMV-seronegative. Both conserved end residues are part of each CDR3. Fields, in order: V gene, J gene, D gene, clone size, CDR3 protein, CDR3 DNA. A D gene is named only where the DNA matches it firmly. Clone sizes are given selectively: once, few, many, or a class where the clone is expanded.

v_gene: TRBV30
j_gene: TRBJ1-1
d_gene: .
abundance: .
CDR3aa: CAWSVLGADTEAFF
CDR3nt: TGTGCCTGGAGTGTTCTGGGGGCAGACACTGAAGCTTTCTTT

v_gene: TRBV2
j_gene: TRBJ2-3
d_gene: TRBD2
abundance: .
CDR3aa: CASNLRTSGGADTQYF
CDR3nt: TGTGCCAGCAACCTTAGGACTAGCGGGGGGGCAGATACGCAGTATTTT

v_gene: TRBV29-1
j_gene: TRBJ1-1
d_gene: .
abundance: once
CDR3aa: CSVGLLNIGGEAFF
CDR3nt: TGCAGCGTAGGATTGTTAAATATAGGGGGTGAAGCTTTCTTT

v_gene: TRBV5-6
j_gene: TRBJ1-2
d_gene: .
abundance: .
CDR3aa: CASSLLGYGYTF
CDR3nt: TGTGCCAGCAGCTTGCTCGGTTATGGCTACACCTTC

v_gene: TRBV7-9
j_gene: TRBJ1-2
d_gene: .
abundance: .
CDR3aa: CASSLKAGMGYTF
CDR3nt: TGTGCCAGCAGCTTAAAGGCAGGGATGGGCTACACCTTC

v_gene: TRBV12-5
j_gene: TRBJ1-1
d_gene: .
abundance: .
CDR3aa: CASGRGDTEAFF
CDR3nt: TGTGCTAGTGGCCGGGGGGACACTGAAGCTTTCTTT

v_gene: TRBV6-4
j_gene: TRBJ2-7
d_gene: .
abundance: .
CDR3aa: CASQDSYEQYF
CDR3nt: TGTGCCAGCCAGGACAGCTACGAGCAGTACTTC

v_gene: TRBV30
j_gene: TRBJ2-2
d_gene: TRBD2
abundance: .
CDR3aa: CAWSRTSGNTGELFF
CDR3nt: TGTGCCTGGAGTCGGACTAGCGGGAACACCGGGGAGCTGTTTTTT

v_gene: TRBV9
j_gene: TRBJ1-2
d_gene: TRBD1
abundance: .
CDR3aa: CASSQGRGDGYTF
CDR3nt: TGTGCCAGCAGCCAGGGCAGGGGGGACGGCTACACCTTC

v_gene: TRBV11-3
j_gene: TRBJ2-7
d_gene: TRBD2
abundance: .
CDR3aa: CASSPVAGALDEQYF
CDR3nt: TGTGCCAGCAGCCCCGTAGCGGGAGCCCTTGACGAGCAGTACTTC

v_gene: TRBV5-1
j_gene: TRBJ2-1
d_gene: .
abundance: once
CDR3aa: CASSLVAKNNEQFF
CDR3nt: TGCGCCAGCAGCTTGGTAGCGAAGAACAATGAGCAGTTCTTC

v_gene: TRBV7-3
j_gene: TRBJ2-1
d_gene: TRBD2
abundance: .
CDR3aa: CASSLLAANEQFF
CDR3nt: TGTGCCAGCAGCCTTCTAGCGGCCAATGAGCAGTTCTTC

v_gene: TRBV13
j_gene: TRBJ2-7
d_gene: .
abundance: few
CDR3aa: CASSPRRLGHYEQYF
CDR3nt: TGTGCCAGCAGCCCACGCCGCTTGGGCCATTACGAGCAGTACTTC

v_gene: TRBV19
j_gene: TRBJ1-5
d_gene: .
abundance: few
CDR3aa: CASSTGQLFQPQHF
CDR3nt: TGTGCCAGTAGTACCGGACAGTTATTTCAGCCCCAGCATTTT

v_gene: TRBV5-4
j_gene: TRBJ1-1
d_gene: .
abundance: .
CDR3aa: CASSLGVGQNTEAFF
CDR3nt: TGTGCCAGCAGCTTGGGAGTCGGTCAGAACACTGAAGCTTTCTTT

v_gene: TRBV29-1
j_gene: TRBJ2-6
d_gene: .
abundance: .
CDR3aa: CSVTRETGANVLTF
CDR3nt: TGCAGCGTGACCCGGGAAACTGGGGCCAACGTCCTGACTTTC

v_gene: TRBV25-1
j_gene: TRBJ2-7
d_gene: TRBD2
abundance: .
CDR3aa: CASSDSSGRGYEQYF
CDR3nt: TGTGCCAGCAGTGATTCTAGCGGGAGGGGATACGAGCAGTACTTC

v_gene: TRBV5-6
j_gene: TRBJ2-1
d_gene: .
abundance: .
CDR3aa: CASSKASGPPYNEQFF
CDR3nt: TGTGCCAGCAGCAAAGCCTCAGGGCCACCCTACAATGAGCAGTTCTTC

v_gene: TRBV29-1
j_gene: TRBJ2-7
d_gene: .
abundance: .
CDR3aa: CSAMTGEECEQYF
CDR3nt: TGCAGCGCCATGACGGGGGAGGAATGCGAGCAGTACTTC

v_gene: TRBV28
j_gene: TRBJ2-7
d_gene: TRBD2
abundance: once
CDR3aa: CASSPGLAGGTEQYF
CDR3nt: TGTGCCAGCAGTCCGGGGCTAGCGGGAGGGACCGAGCAGTACTTC

v_gene: TRBV10-3
j_gene: TRBJ1-1
d_gene: .
abundance: .
CDR3aa: CAISGGLGAEAFF
CDR3nt: TGTGCCATCAGCGGGGGACTCGGCGCTGAAGCTTTCTTT

v_gene: TRBV6-1
j_gene: TRBJ1-3
d_gene: .
abundance: few
CDR3aa: CASSTFQGSGNTIYF
CDR3nt: TGTGCCAGCAGCACGTTCCAGGGCTCTGGAAACACCATATATTTT

v_gene: TRBV10-3
j_gene: TRBJ2-7
d_gene: TRBD2
abundance: .
CDR3aa: CANAAGLTYEQYF
CDR3nt: TGTGCCAACGCAGCGGGGCTAACCTACGAGCAGTACTTC

v_gene: TRBV19
j_gene: TRBJ1-1
d_gene: .
abundance: .
CDR3aa: CASSMGRVTEAFF
CDR3nt: TGTGCCAGTAGTATGGGCAGGGTTACTGAAGCTTTCTTT

v_gene: TRBV7-2
j_gene: TRBJ2-1
d_gene: .
abundance: .
CDR3aa: CASSLDKAGPTYNEQFF
CDR3nt: TGTGCCAGCAGCTTGGACAAAGCAGGCCCAACCTACAATGAGCAGTTCTTC

v_gene: TRBV6-5
j_gene: TRBJ1-1
d_gene: .
abundance: .
CDR3aa: CASSYFPSGGNTEAFF
CDR3nt: TGTGCCAGCAGTTACTTCCCTTCTGGCGGGAACACTGAAGCTTTCTTT

v_gene: TRBV23-1
j_gene: TRBJ1-1
d_gene: TRBD1
abundance: few
CDR3aa: CASSRDRGRTEAFF
CDR3nt: TGCGCCAGCAGCCGGGACAGGGGGCGTACTGAAGCTTTCTTT

v_gene: TRBV11-2
j_gene: TRBJ2-7
d_gene: TRBD2
abundance: .
CDR3aa: CASSLAGGSDWDEQYF
CDR3nt: TGTGCCAGCTCCTTAGCGGGGGGATCCGATTGGGACGAGCAGTACTTC

v_gene: TRBV11-2
j_gene: TRBJ2-3
d_gene: .
abundance: .
CDR3aa: CASSLDSHSTDTQYF
CDR3nt: TGTGCCAGCAGCTTAGATTCACATAGCACAGATACGCAGTATTTT

v_gene: TRBV7-2
j_gene: TRBJ1-2
d_gene: .
abundance: .
CDR3aa: CASSVTGRGGYGYTF
CDR3nt: TGTGCCAGCAGCGTTACAGGGAGGGGGGGCTATGGCTACACCTTC

v_gene: TRBV5-1
j_gene: TRBJ1-1
d_gene: .
abundance: .
CDR3aa: CASSLTGNTEAFF
CDR3nt: TGCGCCAGCAGCTTAACGGGGAACACTGAAGCTTTCTTT

v_gene: TRBV6-5
j_gene: TRBJ1-6
d_gene: .
abundance: .
CDR3aa: CASSYDSNSPLHF
CDR3nt: TGTGCCAGCAGTTACGACAGCAATTCACCCCTCCACTTT

v_gene: TRBV28
j_gene: TRBJ2-7
d_gene: .
abundance: .
CDR3aa: CASNSNSYEQYF
CDR3nt: TGTGCCAGCAATTCTAACTCCTACGAGCAGTACTTC

v_gene: TRBV2
j_gene: TRBJ2-5
d_gene: TRBD1
abundance: .
CDR3aa: CASSEGEDRGLQETQYF
CDR3nt: TGTGCCAGCAGTGAAGGAGAGGACAGGGGGCTACAAGAGACCCAGTACTTC

v_gene: TRBV29-1
j_gene: TRBJ1-1
d_gene: .
abundance: .
CDR3aa: CSVTSGDTEAFF
CDR3nt: TGCAGCGTTACATCAGGGGACACTGAAGCTTTCTTT

v_gene: TRBV7-2
j_gene: TRBJ2-2
d_gene: TRBD2
abundance: .
CDR3aa: CASSLVWTSVGELFF
CDR3nt: TGTGCCAGCAGCTTAGTTTGGACTAGCGTCGGGGAGCTGTTTTTT

v_gene: TRBV30
j_gene: TRBJ2-1
d_gene: .
abundance: once
CDR3aa: CAWTQGSAYNEQFF
CDR3nt: TGTGCCTGGACTCAGGGGAGCGCCTACAATGAGCAGTTCTTC

v_gene: TRBV29-1
j_gene: TRBJ1-2
d_gene: .
abundance: .
CDR3aa: CSTSGDGSRFGGYTF
CDR3nt: TGCAGCACTAGCGGCGACGGGAGCCGATTTGGTGGCTACACCTTC

v_gene: TRBV5-1
j_gene: TRBJ1-1
d_gene: .
abundance: .
CDR3aa: CASSLSRVDTEAFF
CDR3nt: TGCGCCAGCAGCTTGTCCAGGGTGGACACTGAAGCTTTCTTT

v_gene: TRBV5-1
j_gene: TRBJ2-1
d_gene: TRBD1
abundance: .
CDR3aa: CASSLANRGRDNEQFF
CDR3nt: TGCGCCAGCAGCTTGGCGAACAGGGGGCGAGACAATGAGCAGTTCTTC

v_gene: TRBV15
j_gene: TRBJ1-5
d_gene: TRBD1
abundance: .
CDR3aa: CATSGTANQPQHF
CDR3nt: TGTGCCACCAGCGGGACAGCAAATCAGCCCCAGCATTTT

v_gene: TRBV5-6
j_gene: TRBJ2-1
d_gene: .
abundance: .
CDR3aa: CASRAGQTSYNEQFF
CDR3nt: TGTGCCAGCAGAGCTGGACAGACGTCCTACAATGAGCAGTTCTTC

v_gene: TRBV7-7
j_gene: TRBJ2-7
d_gene: TRBD1
abundance: .
CDR3aa: CASSLGTGYEQYF
CDR3nt: TGTGCCAGCAGCTTAGGGACAGGGTACGAGCAGTACTTC

v_gene: TRBV5-1
j_gene: TRBJ1-6
d_gene: TRBD1
abundance: .
CDR3aa: CASSLRDSRWGTLHF
CDR3nt: TGCGCCAGCAGCCTCCGGGACAGCCGGTGGGGGACCCTCCACTTT

v_gene: TRBV27
j_gene: TRBJ1-2
d_gene: .
abundance: .
CDR3aa: CASSLSGTNYGYTF
CDR3nt: TGTGCCAGCAGTTTATCGGGGACAAACTATGGCTACACCTTC

v_gene: TRBV6-5
j_gene: TRBJ1-5
d_gene: TRBD1
abundance: .
CDR3aa: CASSPTGTGMLPQHF
CDR3nt: TGTGCCAGCAGTCCCACCGGGACAGGGATGTTGCCCCAGCATTTT

v_gene: TRBV2
j_gene: TRBJ2-7
d_gene: .
abundance: .
CDR3aa: CASSDNGGRGTPGRRYEQYF
CDR3nt: TGTGCCAGCAGTGACAACGGAGGCAGGGGCACCCCGGGACGCCGCTACGAGCAGTACTTC

v_gene: TRBV10-3
j_gene: TRBJ1-5
d_gene: .
abundance: once
CDR3aa: CAISENINSNQPQHF
CDR3nt: TGTGCCATCAGTGAGAACATTAATAGCAATCAGCCCCAGCATTTT

v_gene: TRBV6-1
j_gene: TRBJ2-7
d_gene: TRBD1
abundance: .
CDR3aa: CATRGGWYSYEQYF
CDR3nt: TGTGCCACACGAGGGGGCTGGTACTCCTACGAGCAGTACTTC

v_gene: TRBV11-2
j_gene: TRBJ2-7
d_gene: TRBD1
abundance: .
CDR3aa: CASSYQSGQGGYEQYF
CDR3nt: TGTGCCAGCAGCTATCAATCGGGACAGGGTGGTTACGAGCAGTACTTC

v_gene: TRBV7-9
j_gene: TRBJ2-5
d_gene: .
abundance: .
CDR3aa: CASSLIRGARETQYF
CDR3nt: TGTGCCAGCAGCTTAATTCGTGGGGCGCGGGAGACCCAGTACTTC

v_gene: TRBV27
j_gene: TRBJ1-2
d_gene: .
abundance: .
CDR3aa: CASTPGPGGGYTF
CDR3nt: TGTGCCAGCACTCCCGGTCCCGGAGGGGGCTACACCTTC

v_gene: TRBV27
j_gene: TRBJ2-1
d_gene: .
abundance: .
CDR3aa: CASSFSASNEQFF
CDR3nt: TGTGCCAGCAGTTTCTCCGCCAGCAATGAGCAGTTCTTC

v_gene: TRBV6-7
j_gene: TRBJ1-3
d_gene: TRBD1
abundance: .
CDR3aa: CASSYSISGQGGGIGNTIYF
CDR3nt: TGTGCCAGCAGTTACTCGATCTCGGGACAGGGGGGTGGTATTGGAAACACCATATATTTT

v_gene: TRBV27
j_gene: TRBJ2-2
d_gene: .
abundance: .
CDR3aa: CASSRRRLILNTGELFF
CDR3nt: TGTGCCAGCAGTCGTCGACGACTGATCTTAAACACCGGGGAGCTGTTTTTT

v_gene: TRBV6-6
j_gene: TRBJ2-7
d_gene: TRBD2
abundance: .
CDR3aa: CASSLVRGGEQYF
CDR3nt: TGTGCCAGCAGTTTGGTGCGGGGGGGCGAGCAGTACTTC

v_gene: TRBV5-1
j_gene: TRBJ1-2
d_gene: TRBD1
abundance: .
CDR3aa: CASSLPVTGDYGYTF
CDR3nt: TGCGCCAGCAGCTTGCCCGTGACAGGGGACTATGGCTACACCTTC

v_gene: TRBV2
j_gene: TRBJ2-1
d_gene: TRBD2
abundance: .
CDR3aa: CASRLGGGGAWNEQFF
CDR3nt: TGTGCCAGCCGACTTGGTGGCGGGGGGGCCTGGAATGAGCAGTTCTTC

v_gene: TRBV5-6
j_gene: TRBJ1-1
d_gene: TRBD1
abundance: .
CDR3aa: CASSLAQGAPTEAFF
CDR3nt: TGTGCCAGCAGCTTGGCACAGGGGGCGCCTACTGAAGCTTTCTTT

v_gene: TRBV7-3
j_gene: TRBJ2-1
d_gene: .
abundance: .
CDR3aa: CASSPGGSYNEQFF
CDR3nt: TGTGCCAGCAGCCCCGGGGGCTCCTACAATGAGCAGTTCTTC